One sample yielded the 12 T cell receptor beta chains listed below, sequenced in a study of cytomegalovirus exposure and HLA in healthy donors. Primers for the PCR totalled 60 Vbeta and 13 Jbeta. TCRdb's copy holds only in-frame clones and misses some; the assay was immunoSEQ multiplex PCR. The sample comprises 45,000 to 55,000 clones, 45% to 70% of which are singletons, and over 9.5% rests with the top ten. The sample taken for sequencing was PBMCs. The receptors derive from a human donor in good health.

V gene TRBV4-1 combines with J gene TRBJ1-6, with a possible D match to TRBD1 (6 bases). Trimming took off 6 bases at V and 5 bases at J, with 26 bases between the two ends. Germline V CDR1 and CDR2: MGHRA, YSYEKL. The CDR3 is 19 amino acids. The CDR3 here is CASRPLGGPGATDNSPLHF. CDR3 nucleotide sequence: TGCGCCAGCAGACCTTTAGGAGGTCCAGGGGCGACCGATAATTCACCCCTCCACTTT.

There are a few counts of this clone. The V call is TRBV6-1, the J call TRBJ1-2; the D gene is possibly TRBD1 (6 bases). Germline assignment: CDR1 MNHNS and CDR2 SASEGT. The CDR3 is 13 amino acids. The ends were cut back, 9 bases at V and 4 bases at J, with 15 bases in the middle. The CDR3 DNA sequence: TGTGCCAGGAGTACAGGGACGGGCTATGGCTACACCTTC. Translating it yields CARSTGTGYGYTF.

The chain carries TRBV7-2 and TRBJ2-5, with D perhaps matching TRBD1 (6 bases). The CDR3 is 13 amino acids. Deletions cut 1 base from V and 4 bases from J, with 7 bases between. Looked up from germline, CDR1 is SGHTA and CDR2 is FQGNSA. This chain's CDR3 is CASSLGGPETQYF. In DNA, the CDR3 is TGTGCCAGCAGCTTAGGGGGGCCAGAGACCCAGTACTTC.

CDR3 amino acids: CASSLAGGYNEQFF. The CDR3 bases are TGTGCCAGCAGCTTAGCGGGGGGGTACAATGAGCAGTTCTTC. V and J are TRBV7-3 and TRBJ2-1; 9 positions match TRBD2. From germline, CDR1 is SGHTA and CDR2 FQGTGA. The CDR3 runs to 14 residues. With 2 bases clipped from V and 4 bases from J, the junction kept 0 bases outside the gene matches.

This clone was picked up a small number of times. The chain joins TRBV6-1 to TRBJ1-1, with D tentatively TRBD1 (6 bases). With 9 bases removed from V and 7 bases from J, the gap between germline ends came to 12 bases. This CDR3 has 11 amino acids. Germline V gives CDR1 MNHNS, CDR2 SASEGT. The CDR3 bases are TGTGCCAGTGGACAGCTTCGTGAAGCTTTCTTT. Amino acid sequence: CASGQLREAFF.

The chain couples TRBV5-4 to TRBJ2-2; perhaps TRBD2 as D (6 bases). Germline V gives CDR1 SGHNT, CDR2 YYREEE (reference sequence). This CDR3 contains 15 residues. Deletions cut 2 bases from V and 6 bases from J, with 14 bases between. DNA of the CDR3: TGTGCCAGCAGCTTCGGGCGGAGGGGTCCCGGGGAGCTGTTTTTT. It yields the protein CASSFGRRGPGELFF.

The rearrangement links TRBV4-2 to TRBJ1-2, with D perhaps TRBD1 (5 bases). The CDR3 runs 15 residues. The germline gives CDR1 LGHNA, CDR2 YNFKEQ. Deletions cut 0 bases from V and 7 bases from J, with 15 bases between. CDR3 amino acids: CASSQDYGGGCGYTF. DNA for the CDR3: TGTGCCAGCAGCCAAGACTACGGGGGAGGGTGTGGCTACACCTTC.

This clone turned up a few times. The chain employs TRBV7-6 and TRBJ1-4; the match to TRBD1 covers 8 bases. The CDR3 loop spans 15 amino acids. Germline CDR1 SGHVS, CDR2 FNYEAQ. After removal of 7 bases from V and 8 bases from J, the junction contained 12 bases not matched to a gene. The CDR3 protein is CASTGGQARSEKLFF. As DNA, the CDR3 is TGTGCCAGCACCGGGGGACAGGCAAGAAGCGAAAAACTGTTTTTT.

CDR3 amino acids: CASSPGQGRNIQYF. Here the CDR3 DNA reads TGTGCCAGCAGCCCTGGACAGGGGAGAAACATTCAGTACTTC. The chain recombines TRBV7-9 with TRBJ2-4; 9 positions match TRBD1. CDR1 and CDR2 (germline): SEHNR, FQNEAQ (reference sequence). V shed 5 bases and J 6 bases; nucleotides not matched to a gene: 5. CDR3 length equals 14 residues.

The chain uses TRBV2 and TRBJ2-4, with D unresolved. The germline gives CDR1 SNHLY, CDR2 FYNNEI. The ends were cut back, 6 bases at V and 15 bases at J, with 18 bases in the middle. The CDR3 totals 12 residues. CDR3 DNA: TGTGCCAGCAGCTACGATCCTCTTTCCCGGTACTTC. Amino acid sequence: CASSYDPLSRYF.

The chain combines TRBV5-4 with TRBJ2-1; 8 bases agree with TRBD1. This CDR3 comprises 16 residues. With 0 bases clipped from V and 0 bases from J, the junction kept 2 bases outside the gene matches. CDR1 and CDR2 (germline): SGHNT, YYREEE (reference sequence). In nucleotides, the CDR3 is TGTGCCAGCAGCTTGGGACAGGGGAGCTCCTACAATGAGCAGTTCTTC. Protein product: CASSLGQGSSYNEQFF.

The chain couples TRBV6-1 to TRBJ1-2; 9 bases are shared with TRBD1. In germline, CDR1 is MNHNS, CDR2 SASEGT. There are 14 residues in the CDR3. J was trimmed by 6 bases and V by 7 bases; bases with no gene match: 9. CDR3 nucleotides: TGTGCCAGCAACCCCGGGACAGGGTTCCATGGCTACACCTTC. Its translation is CASNPGTGFHGYTF.